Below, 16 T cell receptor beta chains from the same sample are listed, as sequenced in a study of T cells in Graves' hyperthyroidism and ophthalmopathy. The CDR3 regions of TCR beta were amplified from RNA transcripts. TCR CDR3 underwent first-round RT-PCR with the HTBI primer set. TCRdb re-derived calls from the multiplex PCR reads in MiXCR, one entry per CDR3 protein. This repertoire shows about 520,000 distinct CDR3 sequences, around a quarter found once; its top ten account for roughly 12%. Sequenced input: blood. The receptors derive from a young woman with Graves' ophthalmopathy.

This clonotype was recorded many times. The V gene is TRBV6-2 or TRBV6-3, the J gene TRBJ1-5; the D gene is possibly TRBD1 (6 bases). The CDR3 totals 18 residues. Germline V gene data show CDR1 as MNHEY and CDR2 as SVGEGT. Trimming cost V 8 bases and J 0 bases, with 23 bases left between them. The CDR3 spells CASADPQGRGYSNQPQHF. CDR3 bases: TGTGCCAGCGCCGATCCACAGGGCAGGGGCTATAGCAATCAGCCCCAGCATTTT.

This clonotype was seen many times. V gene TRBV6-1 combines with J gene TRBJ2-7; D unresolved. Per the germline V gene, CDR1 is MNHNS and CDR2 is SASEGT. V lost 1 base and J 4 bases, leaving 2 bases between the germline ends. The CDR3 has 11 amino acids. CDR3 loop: CASSEGYEQYF. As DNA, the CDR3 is TGTGCCAGCAGTGAAGGTTACGAGCAGTACTTC.

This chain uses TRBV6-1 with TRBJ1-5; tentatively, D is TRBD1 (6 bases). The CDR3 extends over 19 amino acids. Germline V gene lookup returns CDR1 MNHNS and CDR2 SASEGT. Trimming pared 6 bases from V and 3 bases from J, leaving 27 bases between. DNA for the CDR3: TGTGCCAGCAGGGAAAGGGGGGCCCTAAGCCGTATAGCCAATCAGCCCCAGCATTTT. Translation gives CASRERGALSRIANQPQHF.

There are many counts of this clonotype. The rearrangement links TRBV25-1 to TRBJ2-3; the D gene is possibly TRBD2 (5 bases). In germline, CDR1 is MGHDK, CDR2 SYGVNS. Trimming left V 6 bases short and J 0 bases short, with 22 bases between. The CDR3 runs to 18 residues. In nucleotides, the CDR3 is TGTGCCAGCAGGACTACCCTTAGACAATCTGGTAGCACAGATACGCAGTATTTT. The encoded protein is CASRTTLRQSGSTDTQYF.

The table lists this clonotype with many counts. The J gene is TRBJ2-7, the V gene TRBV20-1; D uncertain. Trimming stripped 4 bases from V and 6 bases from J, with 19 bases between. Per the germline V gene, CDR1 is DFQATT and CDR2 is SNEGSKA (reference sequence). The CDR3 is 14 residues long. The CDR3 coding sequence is TGCAGTGCTAACGTCTTCCAGTTCGAGTCCGAGCAGTACTTC. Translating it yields CSANVFQFESEQYF.

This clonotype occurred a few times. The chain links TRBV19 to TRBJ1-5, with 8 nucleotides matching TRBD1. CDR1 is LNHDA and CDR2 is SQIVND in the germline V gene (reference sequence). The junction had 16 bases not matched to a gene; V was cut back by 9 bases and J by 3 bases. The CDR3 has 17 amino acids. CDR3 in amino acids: CASTRQGIVLDNQPQHF. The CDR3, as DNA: TGTGCCAGCACGCGACAGGGGATCGTATTAGACAATCAGCCCCAGCATTTT. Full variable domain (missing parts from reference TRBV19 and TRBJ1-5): DGGITQSPKYLFRKEGQNVTLSCEQNLNHDAMYWYRQDPGQGLRLIYYSQIVNDFQKGDIAEGYSVSREKKESFPLTVTSAQKNPTAFYLCASTRQGIVLDNQPQHFGDGTRLSIL.

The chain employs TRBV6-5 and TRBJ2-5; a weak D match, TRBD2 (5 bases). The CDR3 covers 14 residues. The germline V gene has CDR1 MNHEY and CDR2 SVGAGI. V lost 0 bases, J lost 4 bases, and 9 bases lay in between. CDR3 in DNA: TGTGCCAGCAGTTACTCCCTAGCTTCAGAGACCCAGTACTTC. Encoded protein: CASSYSLASETQYF.

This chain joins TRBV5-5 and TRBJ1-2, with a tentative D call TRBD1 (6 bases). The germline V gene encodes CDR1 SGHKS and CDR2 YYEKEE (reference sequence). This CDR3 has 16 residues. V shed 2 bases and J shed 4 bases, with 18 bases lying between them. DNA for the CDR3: TGTGCCAGCAGCTTCCAGGACAGTGTCTTTGGCTATGGCTACACCTTC. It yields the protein CASSFQDSVFGYGYTF. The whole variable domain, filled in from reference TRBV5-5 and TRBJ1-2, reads DAGVTQSPTHLIKTRGQQVTLRCSPISGHKSVSWYQQVLGQGPQFIFQYYEKEERGRGNFPDRFSARQFPNYSSELNVNALLLGDSALYLCASSFQDSVFGYGYTFGSGTRLTVV.

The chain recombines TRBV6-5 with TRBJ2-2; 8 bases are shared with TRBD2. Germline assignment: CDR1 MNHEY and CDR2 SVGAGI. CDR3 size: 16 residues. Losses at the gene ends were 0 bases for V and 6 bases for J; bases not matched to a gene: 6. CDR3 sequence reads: CASSYSRLAPPGELFF. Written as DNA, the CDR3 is TGTGCCAGCAGTTACTCGAGACTAGCGCCGCCCGGGGAGCTGTTTTTT.

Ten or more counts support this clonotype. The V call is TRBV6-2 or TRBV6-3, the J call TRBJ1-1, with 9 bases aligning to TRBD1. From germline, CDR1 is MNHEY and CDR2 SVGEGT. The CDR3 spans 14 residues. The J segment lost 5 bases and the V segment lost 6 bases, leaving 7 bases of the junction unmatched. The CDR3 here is CASRYRDRVTEAFF. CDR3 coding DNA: TGTGCCAGCAGGTACCGGGACAGGGTTACTGAAGCTTTCTTT.

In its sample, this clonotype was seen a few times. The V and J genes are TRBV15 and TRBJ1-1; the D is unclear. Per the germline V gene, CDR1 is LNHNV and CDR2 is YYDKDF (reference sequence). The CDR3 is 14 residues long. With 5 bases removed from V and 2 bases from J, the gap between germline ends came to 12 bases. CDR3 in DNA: TGTGCCACCAGCCAAAACGTTATTAACACTGAAGCTTTCTTT. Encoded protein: CATSQNVINTEAFF.

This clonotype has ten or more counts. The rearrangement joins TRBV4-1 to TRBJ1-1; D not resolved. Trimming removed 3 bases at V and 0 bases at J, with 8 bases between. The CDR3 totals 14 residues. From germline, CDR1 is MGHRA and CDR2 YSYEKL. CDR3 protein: CASSQRELNTEAFF. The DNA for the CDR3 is TGCGCCAGCAGCCAGAGGGAGTTGAACACTGAAGCTTTCTTT.

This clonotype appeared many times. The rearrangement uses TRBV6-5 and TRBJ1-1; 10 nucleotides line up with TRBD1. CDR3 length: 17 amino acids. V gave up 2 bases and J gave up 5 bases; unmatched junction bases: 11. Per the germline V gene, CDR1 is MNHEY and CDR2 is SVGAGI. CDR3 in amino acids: CASSYPRQGAVRTEAFF. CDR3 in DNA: TGTGCCAGCAGTTACCCCAGACAGGGGGCGGTGAGAACTGAAGCTTTCTTT.

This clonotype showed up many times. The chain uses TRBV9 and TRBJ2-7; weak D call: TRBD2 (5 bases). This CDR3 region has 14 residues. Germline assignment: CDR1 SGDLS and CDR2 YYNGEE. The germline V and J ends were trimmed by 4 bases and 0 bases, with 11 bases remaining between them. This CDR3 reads CASSPRLYSYEQYF. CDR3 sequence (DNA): TGTGCCAGCAGCCCCCGACTATACTCCTACGAGCAGTACTTC.

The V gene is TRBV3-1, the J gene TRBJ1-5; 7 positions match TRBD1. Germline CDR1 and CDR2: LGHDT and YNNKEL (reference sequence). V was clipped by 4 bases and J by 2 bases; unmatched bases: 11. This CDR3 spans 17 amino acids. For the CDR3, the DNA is TGTGCCAGCAGCCTAGTGACAGAGGGGGCCGGCAATCAGCCCCAGCATTTT. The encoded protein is CASSLVTEGAGNQPQHF.

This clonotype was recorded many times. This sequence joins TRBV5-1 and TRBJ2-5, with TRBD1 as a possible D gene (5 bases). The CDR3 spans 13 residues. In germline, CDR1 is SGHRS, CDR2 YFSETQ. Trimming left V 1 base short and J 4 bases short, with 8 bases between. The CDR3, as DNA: TGCGCCAGCAGCTTGATCAGGGCAGAGACCCAGTACTTC. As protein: CASSLIRAETQYF.